The 18 T cell receptor beta chains below all came from one sample that was sequenced in a study of blood T cell repertoires in COVID-19. Produced via immunoSEQ multiplex PCR; TCRdb's table is partial and in-frame only. Seen here are about 370,000 clones, about 87% observed once, and the top ten hold more than 9%. Input material: peripheral blood. Receptors were obtained from a woman aged 25 to 45 with COVID-19, enrolled during active disease.

This clone is a singleton in its sample. The rearrangement uses TRBV5-1 and TRBJ2-7; D possibly corresponds to TRBD2 (5 bases). From germline, CDR1 is SGHRS and CDR2 YFSETQ. Trimming stripped 0 bases from V and 6 bases from J, with 10 bases between. The CDR3 covers 13 residues. The DNA of the CDR3 is TGCGCCAGCAGCTTGGCCGGGGATGGCGAGCAGTACTTC. Residues: CASSLAGDGEQYF.

The chain is built from TRBV9 and TRBJ2-3; 7 bases line up with TRBD2. This CDR3 has 15 amino acids. The ends lost 7 bases at V and 0 bases at J; junction bases unmatched: 8. Germline V lookup: CDR1 SGDLS, CDR2 YYNGEE. The DNA of the CDR3 is TGTGCCAGCGGCACCGGGACTACTAGCACAGATACGCAGTATTTT. Translated: CASGTGTTSTDTQYF.

The chain links TRBV6-1 to TRBJ1-4, with D perhaps matching TRBD1 (6 bases). Trimming took off 1 base at V and 0 bases at J, with 12 bases between the two ends. The CDR3 contains 17 residues. The germline V gene has CDR1 MNHNS and CDR2 SASEGT. The CDR3 sequence is CASSEVTRGATNEKLFF. In nucleotides, the CDR3 is TGTGCCAGCAGTGAAGTAACCAGGGGCGCAACTAATGAAAAACTGTTTTTT.

The table lists this clone with many counts. The rearrangement joins TRBV10-3 to TRBJ2-7, with 11 bases lining up with TRBD2. The CDR3 loop spans 14 amino acids. CDR1 and CDR2 from the germline V gene are ENHRY and SYGVKD. Trimming at V came to 6 bases and at J to 8 bases, leaving 9 bases not matched to a gene. For the CDR3, the DNA is TGTGCCATCAGGGGGCTAGCGGGAGGTCTGCAGCAGTACTTC. Translating gives CAIRGLAGGLQQYF.

The chain joins TRBV28 to TRBJ1-6; 8 nucleotides line up with TRBD1. The junction had 7 bases not matched to a gene; V was cut back by 7 bases and J by 5 bases. Germline V gene sequence: CDR1 MDHEN, CDR2 SYDVKM. The CDR3 has 15 residues. DNA for the CDR3: TGTGCCAGCACCTGGGGGGACAGGAATAATTCACCCCTCCACTTT. Translating gives CASTWGDRNNSPLHF.

Comments on this clone: The same CDR3 arises from other DNA sequences in this sample as well. V gene TRBV5-1 combines with J gene TRBJ1-4; D is uncertain. Germline loops: CDR1 SGHRS, CDR2 YFSETQ. V shed 2 bases and J shed 0 bases, with 5 bases lying between them. This CDR3 has 14 amino acids. The DNA for the CDR3 is TGCGCCAGCAGCTTAACTGCAACTAATGAAAAACTGTTTTTT. This translates into CASSLTATNEKLFF.

The chain is built from TRBV2 and TRBJ2-2; 8 bases line up with TRBD1. Germline V gene data show CDR1 as SNHLY and CDR2 as FYNNEI. This CDR3 spans 17 amino acids. V gave up 5 bases and J gave up 6 bases; unmatched junction bases: 14. The CDR3 loop is CASSQEIGQGGSGELFF. The DNA of the CDR3 is TGTGCCAGCAGTCAGGAAATCGGACAGGGTGGTTCCGGGGAGCTGTTTTTT.

J is TRBJ2-1 and V is TRBV3-1 (or the pseudogene TRBV3-2), with TRBD2 identical over 10 bases. The CDR3 has 15 residues. V lost 4 bases and J lost 4; bases outside the gene matches: 4. CDR1 and CDR2 from the germline V gene are LGHDT and YNNKEL (reference sequence). This chain's CDR3 is CASSPRTSGYNEQFF. The CDR3 nucleotides are TGTGCCAGCAGCCCACGGACTAGCGGATACAATGAGCAGTTCTTC.

The chain carries TRBV28 and TRBJ1-3, with TRBD1 as a possible D gene (6 bases). Deletions cut 5 bases from V and 4 bases from J, with 15 bases between. The germline V gene has CDR1 MDHEN and CDR2 SYDVKM. CDR3 length: 15 residues. In DNA, the CDR3 is TGTGCCAGCAGTCCTGGACAGATACTCGGAAACACCATATATTTT. This codes for CASSPGQILGNTIYF.

This clone was counted a single time. V usage is TRBV15 and J usage is TRBJ2-7; 11 nucleotides agree with TRBD2. Germline values: CDR1 LNHNV, CDR2 YYDKDF (reference sequence). Trimming at V came to 3 bases and at J to 4 bases, leaving 2 bases not matched to a gene. The CDR3 loop spans 14 amino acids. CDR3 in DNA: TGTGCCACCAGCAGGACTAGCGGGAAATACGAGCAGTACTTC. It translates to CATSRTSGKYEQYF.

This chain connects TRBV9 to TRBJ2-7; 7 bases fit TRBD2. The germline gives CDR1 SGDLS, CDR2 YYNGEE. The CDR3 is 15 residues long. V was clipped by 0 bases and J by 3 bases; unmatched bases: 6. In nucleotides, the CDR3 is TGTGCCAGCAGCGTAGCGGGGGGAGCGGTCTACGAGCAGTACTTC. The encoded protein is CASSVAGGAVYEQYF.

V gene TRBV2 combines with J gene TRBJ1-5, with 12 bases fitting TRBD1. The germline V gene has CDR1 SNHLY and CDR2 FYNNEI. Trimming took 5 bases from V and 0 from J; bases not matched to a gene: 8. The CDR3 totals 18 residues. The CDR3 DNA reads TGTGCCAGCAGTCCCTCCGGGACAGGGGGCAATAGCAATCAGCCCCAGCATTTT. This sequence encodes CASSPSGTGGNSNQPQHF.

The rearrangement joins TRBV6-6 to TRBJ1-2, with D possibly being TRBD1 (6 bases). The CDR3 runs to 13 residues. The germline V gene encodes CDR1 MNHNY and CDR2 SVGAGI (reference sequence). V dropped 5 bases and J dropped 4 bases, with 11 bases sitting between them. The CDR3 DNA follows: TGTGCCAGCAGTAGCGGACAGTTCTATGGCTACACCTTC. It translates to CASSSGQFYGYTF.

The chain employs TRBV5-5 and TRBJ2-7; 7 bases line up with TRBD1. The germline gives CDR1 SGHKS, CDR2 YYEKEE (reference sequence). V lost 4 bases to trimming and J lost 7 bases; unmatched junction nucleotides: 8. CDR3 length: 13 amino acids. The CDR3 DNA reads TGTGCCAGCAGCCGAACGACAGGGTCTGAGCAGTACTTC. It yields the protein CASSRTTGSEQYF.

CDR3 amino acids: CASSQDGTGFYEQYF. DNA for the CDR3: TGCGCCAGCAGCCAAGATGGAACAGGGTTCTACGAGCAGTACTTC. The rearrangement uses TRBV4-1 and TRBJ2-7; D is perhaps TRBD1 (6 bases). Trimming took 0 bases from V and 3 from J, leaving 12 bases between them. This CDR3 spans 15 amino acids. From germline, CDR1 is MGHRA and CDR2 YSYEKL.

This chain links TRBV7-9 with TRBJ1-4; 8 bases are shared with TRBD1. V gave up 5 bases and J gave up 15 bases; unmatched junction bases: 5. This CDR3 has 11 residues. Per the germline V gene, CDR1 is SEHNR and CDR2 is FQNEAQ (reference sequence). CDR3 sequence: CASSRTGKVFF. As DNA, the CDR3 is TGTGCCAGCAGCAGGACAGGGAAGGTGTTTTTT.

As to this clone: Other DNA sequences in this sample translate to the same CDR3. V gene TRBV7-6 combines with J gene TRBJ2-7; D is undetermined. V was trimmed by 1 base and J by 0 bases, leaving 4 bases between them. The CDR3 consists of 13 residues. Germline assignment: CDR1 SGHVS and CDR2 FNYEAQ. The DNA for the CDR3 is TGTGCCAGCAGCTTAGGTAACTCCTACGAGCAGTACTTC. Its protein is CASSLGNSYEQYF.

This rearrangement joins TRBV10-3 to TRBJ1-5; possibly TRBD1 for D (6 bases). Trimming took 3 bases from V and 4 from J, leaving 13 bases between them. Per the germline V gene, CDR1 is ENHRY and CDR2 is SYGVKD. This CDR3 contains 15 residues. The CDR3 nucleotides read TGTGCCATCAGTGACAGGGCCCAGGGGAATCAGCCCCAGCATTTT. As protein: CAISDRAQGNQPQHF.